These T cell receptor beta chains were read from a single sample in a study of human T cells and chemical hapten exposure. TCRdb re-analysed the RACE reads in MiXCR, keeping a single row per CDR3 protein. The table has 350,000 to 400,000 distinct CDR3 sequences, about 6.9% seen once. The sample here was whole blood, taken in connection with sensitization to the hapten diphenylcyclopropenone (DPC). The origin of the receptors is a woman aged 18-35 years with alopecia areata. Some clones in this sample may be carry-over from other donors' samples. The CDR3 runs from the conserved cysteine through the conserved F or W. Each record gives: V gene, CDR3 length, J gene, CDR3 protein.

>TRBV5-1|16|TRBJ2-2
CASSLQGTLYAGELFF
>TRBV7-8|18|TRBJ1-5
CASSPRGGASWGNQPQHF
>TRBV6-5|18|TRBJ1-3
CASSYSWSIRGAGNTIYF
>TRBV20-1|14|TRBJ1-5
CSARIRAGHQPQHF
>TRBV12-3/TRBV12-4|18|TRBJ2-3
CASSEPGQGPPSTDTQYF
>TRBV6-2/TRBV6-3|12|TRBJ1-5
CASRASSQPQHF
>TRBV20-1|18|TRBJ1-3
CSARDLTAGSYSGNTIYF
>TRBV11-2|15|TRBJ2-5
CASSSSGGSKETQYF
>TRBV7-2|11|TRBJ1-1
CASSPARGAFF
>TRBV19|14|TRBJ2-2
CASSDRTTTGELFF
>TRBV19|15|TRBJ1-5
CASSILRRSNQPQHF
>TRBV5-5|15|TRBJ1-1
CASSSPYREPAEAFF
>TRBV6-2/TRBV6-3|12|TRBJ2-3
CASSPGGRAQYF
>TRBV2|14|TRBJ1-2
CASSEDRAGYGYTF
>TRBV7-2|15|TRBJ1-5
CASSLQGGGGIPQHF
>TRBV5-4|14|TRBJ2-1
CASSTGGPSNEQFF
>TRBV5-5|15|TRBJ2-6
CASSGPESGANVLTF
>TRBV7-2|15|TRBJ2-1
CASSPWVGLPNEQFF
>TRBV5-1|14|TRBJ1-1
CASSVAGLYTEAFF
>TRBV7-9|15|TRBJ1-1
CASSWASVMNTEAFF
>TRBV5-1|15|TRBJ1-1
CASSFGTGQTHEAFF
>TRBV18|15|TRBJ1-3
CASSPELLSGNTIYF
>TRBV5-6|12|TRBJ1-6
CASSLKSTPLHF
>TRBV4-1|18|TRBJ2-2
CASSHGLTGQANTGELFF
>TRBV6-2/TRBV6-3|18|TRBJ2-5
CASSYSQLLAGAIWTQYF
>TRBV20-1|13|TRBJ1-6
CSASTREVSPLHF
>TRBV12-5|16|TRBJ1-5
CASGLVRTGEGQPQHF
>TRBV29-1|11|TRBJ1-2
CSVESPVPDTF
>TRBV10-3|14|TRBJ2-3
CAIGASGGTDTQYF
>TRBV6-2/TRBV6-3|13|TRBJ2-3
CASRTSSTDTQYF
>TRBV10-3|11|TRBJ2-7
CAIETGREQYF
>TRBV5-6|19|TRBJ1-6
CASSSSSGRGVFWDSPLHF
>TRBV4-3|16|TRBJ2-3
CASSPDRAGGSDTQYF
>TRBV4-1|14|TRBJ1-5
CASSQRGGDQPQHF
>TRBV7-6|15|TRBJ1-2
CASSLLDRALDGYTF
>TRBV29-1|13|TRBJ2-2
CSIWTGGTGELFF
>TRBV20-1|15|TRBJ2-3
CSARDSSDATDTQYF
>TRBV4-3|16|TRBJ1-1
CASSQVLTLRGTEAFF
>TRBV5-1|18|TRBJ2-5
CASSLEPSGLAGGRTQYF
>TRBV20-1|14|TRBJ2-7
CSASNSAGRVEQYF
>TRBV7-9|14|TRBJ1-6
CASSPQGPGAPLHF
>TRBV27|13|TRBJ2-3
CASSFTYTDTQYF
>TRBV28|16|TRBJ2-2
CASSYGLAGDTGELFF
>TRBV2|13|TRBJ1-2
CASSEGTRRGYTF
>TRBV18|18|TRBJ2-1
CASSPKKTGTGDYNEQFF
>TRBV3-1|15|TRBJ1-2
CASSQGPTENYGYTF
>TRBV7-6|16|TRBJ1-2
CASSLGLGKVGYGYTF
>TRBV4-3|17|TRBJ1-1
CASSQVLGTGLNTEAFF
>TRBV15|14|TRBJ1-2
CATSRGQGDYGYTF
>TRBV9|15|TRBJ2-2
CASSVRPTNTGELFF
>TRBV4-2|16|TRBJ2-3
CASSHPGTGVEDTQYF
>TRBV29-1|17|TRBJ1-1
CSVDGPGQGARDTEAFF
>TRBV5-4|14|TRBJ2-7
CASSSGTNPYEQYF
>TRBV10-3|16|TRBJ1-4
CAISEGGQGDYEKLFF
>TRBV20-1|15|TRBJ2-3
CSARGTRASTDTQYF
>TRBV6-5|15|TRBJ2-3
CASSYLTGRTDTQYF
>TRBV28|13|TRBJ2-7
CASSLRPLGEQYF
>TRBV9|14|TRBJ1-1
CASSVGQWNTEAFF
>TRBV7-2|16|TRBJ2-2
CASSFASGGNTGELFF
>TRBV6-5|12|TRBJ1-3
CASSKAGNTIYF